This section outlines one T cell receptor (beta chain) sequence together with its context. This sample was taken from a study of cytomegalovirus exposure and HLA in healthy donors. Study in general: In an earlier analysis, around 100 million unique TCR beta sequences were found from about 179 million T cells.

Germline CDR1 reads SQVTM; CDR2 reads ANQGSEA. Trimming cost V 4 bases and J 5 bases, with 14 bases left between them. The CDR3 extends over 13 amino acids. A multiplex PCR was run with 60 Vbeta primers and 13 Jbeta primers. Per the authors' pipeline: The authors later counted about 80 million unique TCR beta chains, about 11 million of them shared. The data were produced by immunoSEQ multiplex PCR, yet TCRdb's version contains in-frame clones alone and is incomplete. The D gene and trimming were derived from the DNA, and the V and J assignments and clone size from that table. The data hold 72,000 or so clones, with around 78% observed a single time. At sampling all donors were nominally healthy, likely with unrecorded immune exposures.

Specimen: PBMCs. This chain joins TRBV29-1 and TRBJ1-2; maybe TRBD1 (5 bases). The sequence came from a man younger than 30 in good health and CMV-seropositive. The chain's CDR3 is CSVGGQQEYGYTF. As DNA, the CDR3 is TGCAGCGTTGGCGGACAACAGGAATATGGCTACACCTTC.